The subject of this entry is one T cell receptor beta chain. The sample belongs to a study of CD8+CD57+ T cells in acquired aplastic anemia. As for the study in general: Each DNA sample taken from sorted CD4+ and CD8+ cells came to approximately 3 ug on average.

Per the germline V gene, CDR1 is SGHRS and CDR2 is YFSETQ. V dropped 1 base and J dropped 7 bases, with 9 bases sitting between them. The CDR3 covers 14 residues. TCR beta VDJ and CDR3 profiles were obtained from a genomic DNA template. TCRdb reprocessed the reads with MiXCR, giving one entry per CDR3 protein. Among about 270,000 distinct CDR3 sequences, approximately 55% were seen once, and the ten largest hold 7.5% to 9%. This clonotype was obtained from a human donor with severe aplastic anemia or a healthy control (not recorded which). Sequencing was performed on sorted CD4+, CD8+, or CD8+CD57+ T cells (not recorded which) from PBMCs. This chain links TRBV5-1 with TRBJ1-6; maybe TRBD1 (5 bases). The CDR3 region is CASSLSTGNSPLHF. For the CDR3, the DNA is TGCGCCAGCAGCTTGTCAACAGGAAATTCACCCCTCCACTTT. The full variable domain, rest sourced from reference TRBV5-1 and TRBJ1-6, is KAGVTQTPRYLIKTRGQQVTLSCSPISGHRSVSWYQQTPGQGLQFLFEYFSETQRNKGNFPGRFSGRQFSNSRSEMNVSTLELGDSALYLCASSLSTGNSPLHFGNGTRLTVT.